This TCR beta chain came from a study of blood T cell repertoires in COVID-19. Study context: Whether acute or convalescent, the COVID-19 samples came from the United States, Italy and Spain. T cells, B-cell-depleted T cells, or PBMCs supplied cDNA or gDNA.

Per the study methods: How many nucleated cells were present was estimated from reference gene primer amplification. Generated by immunoSEQ multiplex PCR, the TCRdb table keeps only in-frame clones and is missing some. For V, J and clone size, that table is used; D and trimming come from the DNA. The sample includes 270,000 or so clones, more than 75% of them seen just once. The receptor comes from a man between 35 and 55 years old with active or convalescent COVID-19. Sequencing was performed on peripheral blood.

The CDR3 sequence is CASSPRAGGHEQFF. In nucleotides, the CDR3 is TGTGCCAGCAGCCCCAGGGCAGGGGGCCATGAGCAGTTCTTC. The chain uses TRBV3-1 (or the pseudogene TRBV3-2) and TRBJ2-1; 8 positions agree with TRBD1. Germline V gives CDR1 LGHDT, CDR2 YNNKEL (reference sequence). Trimming at V came to 4 bases and at J to 8 bases, leaving 7 bases not matched to a gene. The CDR3 is 14 amino acids.